The clone carrying this TCR beta chain came up many times. Its antigen is undetermined. In TCRdb, the reads were re-called with MiXCR into one record per CDR3 protein. The sample consists of roughly 990,000 distinct CDR3 sequences, approximately 30% of them appearing once. The data derive from a study of T cell repertoires in cytomegalovirus infection. Germline loops: CDR1 SGHTA, CDR2 FQGNSA. Trimming removed 4 bases at V and 6 bases at J, with 22 bases between. The CDR3 runs 17 residues. This sequence originates from a human donor in good health (CMV status not recorded). Some clones in this sample may be carry-over from other donors' samples. The specimen comprised cultured CD8+ T cells from PBMCs, sampled from culture after CMV antigen stimulation. The chain uses TRBV7-2 and TRBJ2-1; the D is unclear. CDR3 region: CASSSPSVRIPINEQFF. CDR3 nucleotides: TGTGCCAGCAGCTCCCCCAGCGTTCGAATCCCCATCAATGAGCAGTTCTTC.